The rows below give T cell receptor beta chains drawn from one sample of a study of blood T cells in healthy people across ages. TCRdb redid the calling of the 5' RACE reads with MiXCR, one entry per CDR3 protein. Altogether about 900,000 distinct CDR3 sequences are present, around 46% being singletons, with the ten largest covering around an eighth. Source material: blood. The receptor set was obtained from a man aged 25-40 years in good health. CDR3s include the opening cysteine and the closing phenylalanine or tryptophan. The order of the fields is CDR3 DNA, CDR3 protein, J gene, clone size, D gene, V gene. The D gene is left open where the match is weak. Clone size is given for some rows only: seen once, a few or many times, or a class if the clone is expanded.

TGTGCCAGCAGTTTATCAGGCGGGGTAAGCACAGATACGCAGTATTTT	CASSLSGGVSTDTQYF	TRBJ2-3	.	.	TRBV27
TGTGCCAGCAGTCACAGGGGGGAGACCCAGTACTTC	CASSHRGETQYF	TRBJ2-5	few	TRBD1	TRBV12-3/TRBV12-4
TGTGCCAGCACCCTGAGGGGGATGAACACTGAAGCTTTCTTT	CASTLRGMNTEAFF	TRBJ1-1	.	.	TRBV12-3/TRBV12-4
TGTGCCATCAGTACCCGGACAGGGGCAAACTACGAGCAGTACTTC	CAISTRTGANYEQYF	TRBJ2-7	few	TRBD1	TRBV10-3
TGTGCCAGCAGCCAAGAAGATAGGGGACAGACGATGAACACTGAAGCTTTCTTT	CASSQEDRGQTMNTEAFF	TRBJ1-1	.	TRBD1	TRBV14
TGTGCCAGCAGCTTAGGCTATGGACTAGCGCTCCAAGAGACCCAGTACTTC	CASSLGYGLALQETQYF	TRBJ2-5	few	TRBD2	TRBV7-9
TGTGCCAGCAGTGTCAGGAACGGCTACGAGCAGTTCTTC	CASSVRNGYEQFF	TRBJ2-1	once	.	TRBV6-1
TGTGCCAGCAGTGACCACGGGGACCATGATACGCAGTATTTT	CASSDHGDHDTQYF	TRBJ2-3	few	.	TRBV6-4
TGTGCCAGCAGTGAAGCGGTTGAGACCCAGTACTTC	CASSEAVETQYF	TRBJ2-5	few	.	TRBV2
TGCGCCAGCCGGATGGGCGGTCTAGCCAAAAACATTCAGTACTTC	CASRMGGLAKNIQYF	TRBJ2-4	.	.	TRBV4-3
TGCACCAGCACCCGGACCGCCCCAAACACTGAAGCTTTCTTT	CTSTRTAPNTEAFF	TRBJ1-1	.	.	TRBV5-1
TGTGCCAGCCTCCCCGCAGGGTACGAGCAGTACTTC	CASLPAGYEQYF	TRBJ2-7	.	.	TRBV2
TGTGCCAGCAGTGAAGTTGGGGGGCAGGGCTACACCTTC	CASSEVGGQGYTF	TRBJ1-2	few	.	TRBV25-1
TGTGCCAGCAGTTTAGTGGGTAGCGGGGGGGCATACTCCTACGAGCAGTACTTC	CASSLVGSGGAYSYEQYF	TRBJ2-7	.	TRBD2	TRBV27
TGTGCCAGCAGTCGGGACAGGGGTGACTATGGCTACACCTTC	CASSRDRGDYGYTF	TRBJ1-2	.	TRBD1	TRBV9
TGTGCCAGCAGTTACTCAGGACCGGGGGGCGCAGATACGCAGTATTTT	CASSYSGPGGADTQYF	TRBJ2-3	.	.	TRBV6-2/TRBV6-3
TGTGCCAGCAGTTTAGGGATTCAGCGGGGCGTTTTAGTGAAGGAGCAGTTCTTC	CASSLGIQRGVLVKEQFF	TRBJ2-1	.	TRBD2	TRBV27
TGTGCCAGCAGCCCGACAGGGCCCCTTGCACCCCTCCACTTT	CASSPTGPLAPLHF	TRBJ1-6	.	TRBD1	TRBV11-3
TGCAGTGCTAGAGGGGGGTTTGTACAGGGATTGGGGTATGGCTACACCTTC	CSARGGFVQGLGYGYTF	TRBJ1-2	.	.	TRBV20-1
TGTGCCAGCCGAGACTCGGGACAGGCGATTAATTCACCCCTCCACTTT	CASRDSGQAINSPLHF	TRBJ1-6	.	TRBD1	TRBV2
TGCGCCAGCAGCTCGCACGAACTTAGACAGGGCTACGAGCAGTACTTC	CASSSHELRQGYEQYF	TRBJ2-7	.	TRBD1	TRBV5-1
TGCGCCAGCAGCCGCAGCCCTGACGGGGAGCTGTTTTTT	CASSRSPDGELFF	TRBJ2-2	once	.	TRBV5-1
TGCAGCGTTAAAGGGGCTCGACAGAACCCCACCTACGAGCAGTACTTC	CSVKGARQNPTYEQYF	TRBJ2-7	few	.	TRBV29-1
TGTGCCAGCAGTGAAGCGCGGGCGGGAGGAATGTACGAGCAGTACTTC	CASSEARAGGMYEQYF	TRBJ2-7	.	TRBD2	TRBV6-1
TGTGCCAGCGGACCCATTGGGGGGAATGAGCAGTTCTTC	CASGPIGGNEQFF	TRBJ2-1	.	.	TRBV7-2
TGTGCCTCCTCGGGGGGGCAAAACACCGGGGAGCTGTTTTTT	CASSGGQNTGELFF	TRBJ2-2	.	TRBD2	TRBV7-3
TGTGCCTGGAGTGTATGGACTCTACGGACAGATACGCAGTATTTT	CAWSVWTLRTDTQYF	TRBJ2-3	.	.	TRBV30
TGTGCCAGCAGTTTAATCCCCCCCACAGATACGCAGTATTTT	CASSLIPPTDTQYF	TRBJ2-3	.	.	TRBV12-3/TRBV12-4
TGTGCCAGCAGCTCCGGACTAGCGGGGAACCAAGAGACCCAGTACTTC	CASSSGLAGNQETQYF	TRBJ2-5	.	TRBD2	TRBV7-3
TGTGCCAGCAGCTTGGGTATAAGGTCGAGCTCCTACAATGAGCAGTTCTTC	CASSLGIRSSSYNEQFF	TRBJ2-1	.	.	TRBV7-8
TGTGCCAGCAGCTCCTCATATAACAGGGATTTCAGCTACGAGCAGTACTTC	CASSSSYNRDFSYEQYF	TRBJ2-7	.	.	TRBV7-2